The 30 T cell receptor beta chains given below trace back to one sample, sequenced in a study of CD8 T cells in Susac syndrome. Roughly 0.45 to 1 ug RNA was reverse transcribed with random hexamers. One entry per CDR3 protein, called by TCRdb with MiXCR from the immunoSEQ multiplex PCR reads. Among about 110,000 distinct CDR3 sequences, about 95% were seen once, and the ten largest hold 0.096%. The sequencing sample was made of CD4+ T cells from PBMCs. Receptors were obtained from a human donor in good health.

The J gene is TRBJ2-5, the V gene TRBV5-1, with unresolved D. The V gene lost 4 bases and the J gene lost 5 bases, with 6 bases spanning the gap. This CDR3 contains 11 residues. Germline CDR1 and CDR2: SGHRS and YFSETQ. This chain's CDR3 is CASSEAETQYF. As DNA, the CDR3 is TGCGCCAGCAGCGAGGCGGAGACCCAGTACTTC.

This chain joins TRBV6-1 and TRBJ2-7, with TRBD1 identical over 7 bases. CDR1 and CDR2 (germline): MNHNS, SASEGT. The CDR3 sequence is 14 residues long. V trimming: 7 bases; J trimming: 0 bases; junction bases outside the gene matches: 6. CDR3 amino acids: CASIKDRDSYEQYF. The CDR3 region has the DNA TGTGCCAGCATTAAAGACAGGGACTCCTACGAGCAGTACTTC.

The rearrangement links TRBV3-1 to TRBJ2-3, with 11 bases that match TRBD1. There are 16 residues in the CDR3. In germline, CDR1 is LGHDT, CDR2 YNNKEL (reference sequence). Trimming at V came to 4 bases and at J to 4 bases, leaving 7 bases not matched to a gene. For the CDR3, the DNA is TGTGCCAGCAGCCCAGGACAGGGGGCTAAGTCAGATACGCAGTATTTT. It is translated as CASSPGQGAKSDTQYF.

This clonotype was detected only once. The chain combines TRBV3-1 with TRBJ2-4; no reliable D call. V lost 2 bases and J 3 bases, leaving 8 bases between the germline ends. The CDR3 sequence is 14 residues long. Germline V gene sequence: CDR1 LGHDT, CDR2 YNNKEL (reference sequence). The CDR3 coding sequence is TGTGCCAGCAGCCAATTCCTAGTCAAAAACATTCAGTACTTC. It yields the protein CASSQFLVKNIQYF.

This chain connects TRBV18 to TRBJ2-7, with D possibly being TRBD2 (6 bases). V lost 3 bases and J lost 3, with 9 bases in between. Per germline, CDR1 KGHSH and CDR2 LQKENI. This CDR3 region has 13 residues. CDR3 coding DNA: TGTGCCAGCTCACCCTCGGGGGACTACGAGCAGTACTTC. It translates to CASSPSGDYEQYF. Based on the CDR3 plus reference TRBV18 and TRBJ2-7, the full variable domain is NAGVMQNPRHLVRRRGQEARLRCSPMKGHSHVYWYRQLPEEGLKFMVYLQKENIIDESGMPKERFSAEFPKEGPSILRIQQVVRGDSAAYFCASSPSGDYEQYFGPGTRLTVT.

V usage is TRBV18 and J usage is TRBJ2-5; D gene ambiguous. This CDR3 spans 12 amino acids. The germline V gene has CDR1 KGHSH and CDR2 LQKENI. Trimming shortened V by 5 bases and J by 0 bases, and 4 bases separated the two germline ends. DNA of the CDR3: TGTGCCAGCTCATCGTACCAAGAGACCCAGTACTTC. It encodes CASSSYQETQYF.

The chain is built from TRBV30 and TRBJ1-5; D is uncertain. V was trimmed by 2 bases and J by 3 bases, leaving 8 bases between them. CDR1 and CDR2 (germline): GTSNPN, SVGIG (reference sequence). The CDR3 covers 13 residues. The CDR3 loop reads CAWSPQDNQPQHF. DNA for the CDR3: TGTGCCTGGAGTCCTCAAGACAATCAGCCCCAGCATTTT.

The J gene is TRBJ1-3, the V gene TRBV20-1, with D uncertain. This CDR3 region has 11 residues. With 6 bases removed from V and 4 bases from J, the gap between germline ends came to 7 bases. Germline CDR1 DFQATT, CDR2 SNEGSKA (reference sequence). In nucleotides, the CDR3 is TGCAGTGCGAGCCAGGGAAACACCATATATTTT. Translating it yields CSASQGNTIYF.

The chain carries TRBV27 and TRBJ2-3, with a possible D match to TRBD2 (5 bases). Germline assignment: CDR1 MNHEY and CDR2 SMNVEV (reference sequence). Between the trimmed V and J ends, which lost 3 bases and 0 bases, there was a span of 19 bases. The CDR3 covers 18 residues. The CDR3 loop reads CASSLRRLSGLSTDTQYF. In DNA, the CDR3 is TGTGCCAGCAGTTTGAGGAGGCTAAGCGGTCTTAGCACAGATACGCAGTATTTT.

The chain couples TRBV7-9 to TRBJ1-1; D is unresolved. V gave up 6 bases and J gave up 3 bases, with 5 bases separating them. CDR1 is SEHNR and CDR2 is FQNEAQ in the germline V gene (reference sequence). CDR3 size: 11 residues. CDR3 region: CASRRDTEAFF. For the CDR3, the DNA is TGTGCCAGCAGACGTGACACTGAAGCTTTCTTT.

The V call is TRBV5-6, the J call TRBJ2-5, with 8 positions matching TRBD1. Germline CDR1 SGHDT, CDR2 YYEEEE. Trimming cost V 0 bases and J 5 bases; bases outside gene matches: 6. The CDR3 consists of 15 residues. CDR3 protein: CASSLGWTGHETQYF. The CDR3 DNA sequence: TGTGCCAGCAGCTTGGGTTGGACAGGGCACGAGACCCAGTACTTC.

The chain is built from TRBV29-1 and TRBJ1-5, with TRBD1 identical over 7 bases. From germline, CDR1 is SQVTM and CDR2 ANQGSEA. The V segment lost 4 bases and the J segment 3 bases; nucleotides outside the gene matches: 6. The CDR3 has 14 residues. CDR3 in DNA: TGCAGCGTTGTCGTCGGGACAGACAATCAGCCCCAGCATTTT. Its translation: CSVVVGTDNQPQHF.

This clonotype appeared once. The V gene is TRBV7-2, the J gene TRBJ1-5, with D possibly matching TRBD1 (5 bases). Per the germline V gene, CDR1 is SGHTA and CDR2 is FQGNSA. V lost 8 bases to trimming and J lost 1 base, with 18 bases between them. The CDR3 totals 16 residues. Here the CDR3 reads CASALGGHRSNQPQHF. Here the CDR3 DNA reads TGTGCCAGCGCTCTGGGCGGACATCGAAGCAATCAGCCCCAGCATTTT.

This chain joins TRBV6-5 and TRBJ2-5, with D tentatively TRBD2 (6 bases). The CDR3 spans 13 residues. Between the trimmed V and J ends, which lost 6 bases and 5 bases, there was a span of 13 bases. Germline V gives CDR1 MNHEY, CDR2 SVGAGI. Here the CDR3 reads CASRSAGRETQYF. In DNA form, the CDR3 reads TGTGCCAGCAGGTCGGCAGGGAGGGAGACCCAGTACTTC.

The J gene is TRBJ1-1, the V gene TRBV29-1; TRBD1 aligns across 9 bases. Trimming removed 7 bases from V and 4 bases from J; junction bases left unmatched: 7. The CDR3 is 13 residues long. CDR1 and CDR2 (germline): SQVTM, ANQGSEA. In DNA form, the CDR3 reads TGCAGCGCCGGGGACAGGGCTGGCACTGAAGCTTTCTTT. This translates into CSAGDRAGTEAFF.

The gene calls are TRBV6-5 and TRBJ1-5; the D is unclear. V lost 6 bases, J lost 1 base, and 10 bases lay in between. The CDR3 has 14 residues. The germline V gene encodes CDR1 MNHEY and CDR2 SVGAGI. CDR3 protein: CASRADRSNQPQHF. In DNA form, the CDR3 reads TGTGCCAGCAGAGCCGACCGGAGCAATCAGCCCCAGCATTTT.

The chain has TRBV5-4 and TRBJ2-7; D call uncertain. The CDR3 is 13 residues long. Deletions cut 0 bases from V and 4 bases from J, with 8 bases between. Germline CDR1 and CDR2: SGHNT and YYREEE (reference sequence). CDR3 nucleotides: TGTGCCAGCAGCTTGGTTGGATTTTACGAGCAGTACTTC. Translated, it gives CASSLVGFYEQYF.

As DNA, the CDR3 is TGTGCCAGCAGTTTCCGATCAAAGATCGCCTACGAGCAGTACTTC. It is translated as CASSFRSKIAYEQYF. The chain is built from TRBV2 and TRBJ2-7; D gene unclear. This CDR3 region has 15 residues. Looked up from germline, CDR1 is SNHLY and CDR2 is FYNNEI. Deletions cut 5 bases from V and 2 bases from J, with 16 bases between. Together with reference TRBV2 and TRBJ2-7, the CDR3 gives the full variable domain: EPEVTQTPSHQVTQMGQEVILRCVPISNHLYFYWYRQILGQKVEFLVSFYNNEISEKSEIFDDQFSVERPDGSNFTLKIRSTKLEDSAMYFCASSFRSKIAYEQYFGPGTRLTVT.

J is TRBJ2-3 and V is TRBV7-2, with 9 bases that match TRBD1. V lost 2 bases to trimming and J lost 6 bases; unmatched junction nucleotides: 6. The CDR3 contains 15 residues. Germline V gene lookup returns CDR1 SGHTA and CDR2 FQGNSA. This chain's CDR3 is CASSLWGTGMDTQYF. In DNA form, the CDR3 reads TGTGCCAGCAGCTTATGGGGGACAGGGATGGATACGCAGTATTTT.

This rearrangement joins TRBV15 to TRBJ2-5; 7 nucleotides align to TRBD2. Germline CDR1 and CDR2: LNHNV and YYDKDF (reference sequence). V lost 6 bases, J lost 4 bases, and 5 bases stayed unmatched. The CDR3 length is 13 residues. CDR3 in DNA: TGTGCCACCAGGATGAGCGGGGTAGAGACCCAGTACTTC. It translates to CATRMSGVETQYF.

The chain has TRBV10-3 and TRBJ1-5; 10 bases are shared with TRBD1. V shed 5 bases, J shed 1 base, and the junction held 2 bases outside the gene matches. Germline loops: CDR1 ENHRY, CDR2 SYGVKD. The CDR3 is 15 residues long. The CDR3 DNA reads as TGTGCCATCAGTCAGGGACAGGGGAGCAATCAGCCCCAGCATTTT. This sequence encodes CAISQGQGSNQPQHF.

This chain links TRBV29-1 with TRBJ1-1; no firm D call. The CDR3 length is 12 residues. Per germline, CDR1 SQVTM and CDR2 ANQGSEA. The V gene lost 6 bases and the J gene lost 0 bases, with 8 bases spanning the gap. The chain's CDR3 is CSVDGLNTEAFF. In DNA, the CDR3 is TGCAGCGTCGACGGATTGAACACTGAAGCTTTCTTT.

The rearrangement joins TRBV30 to TRBJ1-5; D remains unclear. Deletions cut 2 bases from V and 3 bases from J, with 11 bases between. Germline CDR1 reads GTSNPN; CDR2 reads SVGIG (reference sequence). The CDR3 contains 14 residues. CDR3 sequence reads: CAWSKETFNQPQHF. The DNA for the CDR3 is TGTGCCTGGAGTAAGGAGACCTTCAATCAGCCCCAGCATTTT.

The chain joins TRBV20-1 to TRBJ1-1; D is undetermined. Germline V lookup: CDR1 DFQATT, CDR2 SNEGSKA (reference sequence). There are 15 residues in the CDR3. CDR3 DNA: TGCAGCCGTCCCCGGGGTCCTGGAATGAACACTGAAGCTTTCTTT. Translated, it gives CSRPRGPGMNTEAFF.

The rearrangement joins TRBV4-1 to TRBJ1-5, with D maybe TRBD1 (6 bases). CDR1 and CDR2 from the germline V gene are MGHRA and YSYEKL. The CDR3 runs 15 residues. V lost 4 bases and J lost 6, with 16 bases in between. The DNA of the CDR3 is TGCGCCAGCAGCCCTAAACAGGGAAGGGTTCAGCCCCAGCATTTT. Translating it yields CASSPKQGRVQPQHF.

The rearrangement joins TRBV5-1 to TRBJ1-2, with 7 bases aligning to TRBD1. The CDR3 spans 13 residues. Germline trimming cut 4 bases from V and 6 bases from J; bases unmatched to any gene: 6. Germline loops: CDR1 SGHRS, CDR2 YFSETQ. CDR3 sequence: CASSVQGQDGYTF. In DNA, the CDR3 is TGCGCCAGCAGCGTACAGGGGCAAGATGGCTACACCTTC.

V and J are TRBV6-5 and TRBJ2-7, with a tentative D call TRBD1 (7 bases). Per the germline V gene, CDR1 is MNHEY and CDR2 is SVGAGI. The CDR3 spans 14 residues. V shed 2 bases and J shed 6 bases, with 14 bases lying between them. The CDR3 is CASSYLQGEAEQYF. The CDR3 nucleotides are TGTGCCAGCAGTTACCTCCAGGGGGAGGCCGAGCAGTACTTC.

This clonotype was seen a single time. The J gene is TRBJ2-7, the V gene TRBV11-1; 9 bases line up with TRBD2. The length of the CDR3 is 16 residues. CDR1 SGHAT and CDR2 FQDESV come from the germline V gene (reference sequence). Trimming cost V 5 bases and J 2 bases; bases outside gene matches: 10. The CDR3, as DNA: TGTGCCAGCAGCCGCCCCCGGGCGGGGGGGCCCTACGAGCAGTACTTC. This translates into CASSRPRAGGPYEQYF.

The chain is built from TRBV6-5 and TRBJ2-6; D tentatively fits TRBD1 or TRBD2 (5 bases each). Germline V gene data show CDR1 as MNHEY and CDR2 as SVGAGI. V was pared by 6 bases and J by 1 base, with 22 bases between. CDR3 size: 19 residues. The CDR3: CASSYETGTVHSGANVLTF. Written as DNA, the CDR3 is TGTGCCAGCAGCTACGAGACCGGGACGGTTCATTCTGGGGCCAACGTCCTGACTTTC.

The CDR3: CASSLYVTGTAYEQYF. The CDR3 bases are TGTGCCAGCAGCTTGTACGTTACCGGGACAGCGTACGAGCAGTACTTC. The chain carries TRBV7-9 and TRBJ2-7; 7 nucleotides align to TRBD1. The CDR3 sequence is 16 residues long. J lost 4 bases, V lost 3 bases, and 12 bases had no gene match. Looked up from germline, CDR1 is SEHNR and CDR2 is FQNEAQ (reference sequence).